The subject of this entry is one TCR beta chain. Antigen: not known. The sample comes from a study of T-cell reconstitution after alpha-beta-depleted transplantation in children. Study conclusions and caveats: The main origin of T-cell counts and diversity one year after transplant was newly produced T cells. Recipient T cells and thymic progenitors that survived gave rise to the high TCRbeta diversity observed at day 60 in some patients. Reportedly, only several hundred clones from non-depleted graft cells drove alpha-beta T-cell counts at about two months.

Using unique molecular identifiers, the investigators prepared the TCRbeta library. TCRdb called the PCR reads again in MiXCR, with one record for every CDR3 protein. The sample holds about 580,000 distinct CDR3 sequences, about 21% seen once. Trimming removed 0 bases at V and 16 bases at J, with 13 bases between. Germline CDR1 reads SQVTM; CDR2 reads ANQGSEA. The CDR3 consists of 12 residues. This receptor was taken from a boy in the first two years of life who had a stem cell transplant for acute myeloid leukemia, so the T cells may come from the graft donor. The sample in question was PBMCs, mostly from graft donor cells, obtained 360 days after TCRalphabeta/CD19-depleted stem cell transplant. The chain links TRBV29-1 to TRBJ2-6, with TRBD2 as a possible D gene (6 bases). The DNA for the CDR3 is TGCAGCGTTGAAGATTGGATTGGGACTCTGACTTTC. Translating it yields CSVEDWIGTLTF.